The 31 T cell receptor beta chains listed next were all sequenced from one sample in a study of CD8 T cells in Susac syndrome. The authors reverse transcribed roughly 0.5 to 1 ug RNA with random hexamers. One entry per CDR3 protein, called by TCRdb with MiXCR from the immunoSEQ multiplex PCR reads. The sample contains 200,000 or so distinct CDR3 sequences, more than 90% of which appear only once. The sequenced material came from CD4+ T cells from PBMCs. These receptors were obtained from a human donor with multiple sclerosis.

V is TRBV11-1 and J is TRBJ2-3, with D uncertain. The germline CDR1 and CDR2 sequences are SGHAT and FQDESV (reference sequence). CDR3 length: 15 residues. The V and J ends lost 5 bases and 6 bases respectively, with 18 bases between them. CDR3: CASSNGPSRLDTQYF. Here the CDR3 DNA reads TGTGCCAGCAGCAACGGGCCCTCGAGATTGGATACGCAGTATTTT.

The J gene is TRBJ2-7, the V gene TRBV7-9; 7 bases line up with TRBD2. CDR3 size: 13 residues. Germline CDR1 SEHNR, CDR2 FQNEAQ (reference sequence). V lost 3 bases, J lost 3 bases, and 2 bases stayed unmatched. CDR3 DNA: TGTGCCAGCAGCTTTGGGACTAACTACGAGCAGTACTTC. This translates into CASSFGTNYEQYF.

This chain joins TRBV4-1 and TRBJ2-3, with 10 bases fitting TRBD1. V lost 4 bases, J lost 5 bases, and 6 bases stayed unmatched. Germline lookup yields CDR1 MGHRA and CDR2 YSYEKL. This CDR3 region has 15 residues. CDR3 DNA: TGCGCCAGCAGCCTCCGGGACAGGGGTGAAGATACGCAGTATTTT. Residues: CASSLRDRGEDTQYF.

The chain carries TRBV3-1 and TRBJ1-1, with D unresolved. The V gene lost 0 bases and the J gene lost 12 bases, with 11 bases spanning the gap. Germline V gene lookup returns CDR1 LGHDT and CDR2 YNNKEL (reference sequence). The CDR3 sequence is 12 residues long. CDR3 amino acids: CASSQDLRATFF. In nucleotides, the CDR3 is TGTGCCAGCAGCCAAGATCTACGAGCGACTTTCTTT.

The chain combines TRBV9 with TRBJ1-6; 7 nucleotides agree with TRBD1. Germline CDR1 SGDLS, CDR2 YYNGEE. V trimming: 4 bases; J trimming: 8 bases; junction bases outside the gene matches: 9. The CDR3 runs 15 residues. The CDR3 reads CASSSPQGDHSPLHF. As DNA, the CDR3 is TGTGCCAGCAGCTCCCCGCAGGGGGATCATTCACCCCTCCACTTT.

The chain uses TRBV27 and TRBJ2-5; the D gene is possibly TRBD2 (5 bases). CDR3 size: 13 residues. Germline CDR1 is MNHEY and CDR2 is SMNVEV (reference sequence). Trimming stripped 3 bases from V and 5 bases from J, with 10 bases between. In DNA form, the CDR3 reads TGTGCCAGCAGTTTCCGGGATGGGGAGACCCAGTACTTC. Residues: CASSFRDGETQYF.

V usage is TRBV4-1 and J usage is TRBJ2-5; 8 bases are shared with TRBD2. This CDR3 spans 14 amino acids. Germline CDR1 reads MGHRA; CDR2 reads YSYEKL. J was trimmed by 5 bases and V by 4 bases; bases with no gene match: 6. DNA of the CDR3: TGCGCCAGCAGCCTGTACGGGGGGGATGAGACCCAGTACTTC. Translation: CASSLYGGDETQYF.

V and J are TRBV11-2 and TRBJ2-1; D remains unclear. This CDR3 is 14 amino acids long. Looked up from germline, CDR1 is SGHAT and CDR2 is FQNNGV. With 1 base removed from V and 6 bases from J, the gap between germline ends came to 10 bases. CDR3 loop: CASSLVHGSNEQFF. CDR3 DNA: TGTGCCAGCAGCTTAGTTCATGGCTCCAATGAGCAGTTCTTC.

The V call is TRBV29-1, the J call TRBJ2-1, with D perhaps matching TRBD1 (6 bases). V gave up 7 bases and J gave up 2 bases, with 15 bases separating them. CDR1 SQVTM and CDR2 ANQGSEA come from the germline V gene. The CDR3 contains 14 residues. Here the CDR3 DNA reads TGCAGCGCCGCGATTTCAGGGGCCTACAATGAGCAGTTCTTC. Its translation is CSAAISGAYNEQFF.

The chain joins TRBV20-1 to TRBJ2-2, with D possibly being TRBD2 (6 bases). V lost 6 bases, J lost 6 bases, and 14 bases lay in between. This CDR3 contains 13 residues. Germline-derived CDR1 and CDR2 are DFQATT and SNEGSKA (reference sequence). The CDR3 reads CSAPNGGAGELFF. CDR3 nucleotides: TGCAGTGCCCCGAACGGGGGAGCCGGGGAGCTGTTTTTT.

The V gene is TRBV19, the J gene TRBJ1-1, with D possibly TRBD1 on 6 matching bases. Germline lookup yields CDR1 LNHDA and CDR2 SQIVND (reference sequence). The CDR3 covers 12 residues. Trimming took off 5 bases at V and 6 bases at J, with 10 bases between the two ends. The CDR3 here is CASSARTAEAFF. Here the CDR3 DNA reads TGTGCCAGTAGTGCCCGGACAGCTGAAGCTTTCTTT.

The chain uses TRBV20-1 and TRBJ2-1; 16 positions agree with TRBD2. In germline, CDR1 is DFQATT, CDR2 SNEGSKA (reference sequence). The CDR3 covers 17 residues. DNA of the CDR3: TGCGCGGGGAAGGGACTAGCGGGAGGGCCTTTATGGATTGAGCAGTTCTTC. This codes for CAGKGLAGGPLWIEQFF.

CDR3 amino acids: CASSQGRGEQYF. CDR3 in DNA: TGCGCCAGCAGCCAGGGCCGGGGCGAGCAGTACTTC. The chain couples TRBV4-1 to TRBJ2-7, with D possibly matching TRBD2 (5 bases). Trimming removed 3 bases from V and 6 bases from J, with 9 bases in between. Germline V gene data show CDR1 as MGHRA and CDR2 as YSYEKL. The CDR3 length is 12 residues.

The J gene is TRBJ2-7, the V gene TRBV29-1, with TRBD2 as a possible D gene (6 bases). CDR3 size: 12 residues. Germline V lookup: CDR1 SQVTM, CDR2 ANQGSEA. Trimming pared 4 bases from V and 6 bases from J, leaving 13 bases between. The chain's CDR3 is CSVAAGGCEQYF. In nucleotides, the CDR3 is TGCAGCGTTGCAGCGGGCGGCTGCGAGCAGTACTTC.

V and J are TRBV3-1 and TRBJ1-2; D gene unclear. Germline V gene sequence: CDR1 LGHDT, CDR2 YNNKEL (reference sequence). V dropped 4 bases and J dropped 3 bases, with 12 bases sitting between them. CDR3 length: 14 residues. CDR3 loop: CASSPIRSYYGYTF. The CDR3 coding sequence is TGTGCCAGCAGCCCGATCAGGAGCTACTATGGCTACACCTTC.

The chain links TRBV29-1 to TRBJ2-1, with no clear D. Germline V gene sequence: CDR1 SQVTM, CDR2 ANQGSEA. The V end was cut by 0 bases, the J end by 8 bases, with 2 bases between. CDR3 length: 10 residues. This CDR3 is CSVEEHEQFF. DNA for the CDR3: TGCAGCGTTGAAGAGCATGAGCAGTTCTTC.

This CDR3 is CAIRVIGGSYNEQFF. The CDR3 DNA sequence: TGTGCCATCAGAGTCATAGGGGGCAGCTACAATGAGCAGTTCTTC. The chain combines TRBV10-3 with TRBJ2-1; 7 positions agree with TRBD1. V lost 6 bases and J lost 3; bases outside the gene matches: 8. The CDR3 consists of 15 residues. From germline, CDR1 is ENHRY and CDR2 SYGVKD.

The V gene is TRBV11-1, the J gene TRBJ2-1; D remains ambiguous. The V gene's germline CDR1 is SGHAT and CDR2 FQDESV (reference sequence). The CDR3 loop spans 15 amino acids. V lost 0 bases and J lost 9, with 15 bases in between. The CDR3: CASSLALTSESEQFF. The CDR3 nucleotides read TGTGCCAGCAGCTTAGCGTTGACTTCTGAATCTGAGCAGTTCTTC.

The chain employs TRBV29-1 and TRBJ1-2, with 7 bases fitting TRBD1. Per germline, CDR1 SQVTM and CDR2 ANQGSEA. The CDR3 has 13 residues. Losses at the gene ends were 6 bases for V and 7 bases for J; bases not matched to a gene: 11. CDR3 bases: TGCAGCGTCAAACCCACAGGGGTAGCTGGCTACACCTTC. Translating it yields CSVKPTGVAGYTF.

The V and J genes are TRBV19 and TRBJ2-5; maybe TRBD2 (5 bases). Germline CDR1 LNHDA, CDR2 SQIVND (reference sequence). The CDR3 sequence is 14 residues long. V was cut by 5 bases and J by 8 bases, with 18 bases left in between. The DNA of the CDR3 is TGTGCCAGTAGTGAAGCCGGGCCCGGGGATACCCAGTACTTC. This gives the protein CASSEAGPGDTQYF.

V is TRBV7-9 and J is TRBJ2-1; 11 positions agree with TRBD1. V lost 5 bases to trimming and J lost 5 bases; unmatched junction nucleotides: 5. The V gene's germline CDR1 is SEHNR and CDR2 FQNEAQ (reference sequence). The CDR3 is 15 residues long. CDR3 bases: TGTGCCAGCAGCCCCCCGGGACAGGGGGACAATGAGCAGTTCTTC. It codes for CASSPPGQGDNEQFF. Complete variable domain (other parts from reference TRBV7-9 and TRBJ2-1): DTGVSQNPRHKITKRGQNVTFRCDPISEHNRLYWYRQTLGQGPEFLTYFQNEAQLEKSRLLSDRFSAERPKGSFSTLEIQRTEQGDSAMYLCASSPPGQGDNEQFFGPGTRLTVL.

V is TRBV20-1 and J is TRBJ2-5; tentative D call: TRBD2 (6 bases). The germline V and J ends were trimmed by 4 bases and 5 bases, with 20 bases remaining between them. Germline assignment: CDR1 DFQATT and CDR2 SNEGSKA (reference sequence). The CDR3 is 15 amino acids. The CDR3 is CSATHPGTPGETQYF. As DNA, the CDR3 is TGCAGTGCTACTCACCCCGGGACTCCCGGGGAGACCCAGTACTTC.

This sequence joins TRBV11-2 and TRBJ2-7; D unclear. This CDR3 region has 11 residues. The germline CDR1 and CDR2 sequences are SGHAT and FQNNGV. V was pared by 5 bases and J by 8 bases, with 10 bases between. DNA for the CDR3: TGTGCCAGCAGCCCGTTGACGAAGCAGTACTTC. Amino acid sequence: CASSPLTKQYF.

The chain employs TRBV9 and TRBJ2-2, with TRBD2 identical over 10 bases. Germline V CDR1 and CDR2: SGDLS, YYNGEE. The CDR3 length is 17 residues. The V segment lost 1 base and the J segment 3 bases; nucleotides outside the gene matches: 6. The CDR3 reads CASSVSSSGSDTGELFF. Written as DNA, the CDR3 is TGTGCCAGCAGCGTATCTTCTAGCGGGAGCGACACCGGGGAGCTGTTTTTT.

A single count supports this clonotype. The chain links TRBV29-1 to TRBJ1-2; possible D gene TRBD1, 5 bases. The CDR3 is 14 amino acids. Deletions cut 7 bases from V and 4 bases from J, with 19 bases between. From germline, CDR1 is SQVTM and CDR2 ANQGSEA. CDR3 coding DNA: TGCAGCGCCTCCCGGGACGGCAGTAGCTATGGCTACACCTTC. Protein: CSASRDGSSYGYTF.

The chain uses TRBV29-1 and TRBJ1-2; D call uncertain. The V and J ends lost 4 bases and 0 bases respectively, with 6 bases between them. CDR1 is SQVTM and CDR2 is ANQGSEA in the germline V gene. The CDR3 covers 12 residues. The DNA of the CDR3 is TGCAGCGTTGTACACTCTAACTATGGCTACACCTTC. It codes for CSVVHSNYGYTF.

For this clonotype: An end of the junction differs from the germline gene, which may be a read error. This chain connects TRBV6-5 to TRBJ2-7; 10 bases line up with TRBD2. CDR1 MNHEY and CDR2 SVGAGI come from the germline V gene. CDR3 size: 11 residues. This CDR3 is CATRGRTSGNF. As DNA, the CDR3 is TGTGCCACCCGGGGGAGGACTAGCGGAAACTTC.

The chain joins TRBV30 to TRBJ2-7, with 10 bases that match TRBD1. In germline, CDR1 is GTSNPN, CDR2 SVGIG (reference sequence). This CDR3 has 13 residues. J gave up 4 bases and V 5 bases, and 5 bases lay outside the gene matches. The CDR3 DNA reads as TGTGCCTGGGACCGGGACAGGGGTTACGAGCAGTACTTC. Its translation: CAWDRDRGYEQYF.

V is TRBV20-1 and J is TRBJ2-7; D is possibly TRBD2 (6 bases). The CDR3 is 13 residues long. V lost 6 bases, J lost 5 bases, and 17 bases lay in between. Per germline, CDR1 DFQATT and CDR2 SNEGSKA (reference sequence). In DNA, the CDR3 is TGCAGTGCCCACCCCGGGACTCGAGACGAGCAGTACTTC. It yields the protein CSAHPGTRDEQYF.

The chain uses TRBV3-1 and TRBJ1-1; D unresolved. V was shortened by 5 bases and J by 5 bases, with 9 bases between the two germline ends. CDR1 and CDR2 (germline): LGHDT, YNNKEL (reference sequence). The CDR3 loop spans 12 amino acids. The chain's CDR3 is CASSYLQTEAFF. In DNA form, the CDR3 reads TGTGCCAGCAGCTACTTACAGACTGAAGCTTTCTTT. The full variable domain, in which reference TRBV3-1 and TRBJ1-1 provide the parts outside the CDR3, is DTAVSQTPKYLVTQMGNDKSIKCEQNLGHDTMYWYKQDSKKFLKIMFSYNNKELIINETVPNRFSPKSPDKAHLNLHINSLELGDSAVYFCASSYLQTEAFFGQGTRLTVV.

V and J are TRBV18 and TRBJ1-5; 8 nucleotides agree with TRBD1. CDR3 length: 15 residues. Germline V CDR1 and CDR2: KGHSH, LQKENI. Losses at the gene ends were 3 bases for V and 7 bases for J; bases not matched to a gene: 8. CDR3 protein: CASSPNQGADQPQHF. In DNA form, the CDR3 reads TGTGCCAGCTCACCGAACCAGGGGGCCGACCAGCCCCAGCATTTT.